Sequencing of this TCR beta chain was carried out in a study of T cell responses to AZD1222 COVID-19 vaccine. Study observations and caveats: White British people made up most donors, females outnumbered males, and clonal diversity was possibly underestimated. Repertoires were collected only later (after the peak T cell response had occurred). There were vaccine-associated CD4 TCRs across spike, dominant at 160-218 and 743-854.

On this clone itself: Its specificity is not known.

Trimming pared 4 bases from V and 3 bases from J, leaving 13 bases between. The germline gives CDR1 LGHDT, CDR2 YNNKEL (reference sequence). The CDR3 spans 15 residues. This table comes from immunoSEQ multiplex PCR, and its TCRdb copy is limited to in-frame clones, with some not included. The repertoire consists of around 160,000 clones, with around nine tenths occurring once and the leading ten covering 4% to 6%. This chain links TRBV3-1 (or the pseudogene TRBV3-2) with TRBJ2-1; possibly TRBD1 or TRBD2 for D (6 bases each). This sequence originates from an adult in good health. Sequencing used peripheral blood, obtained on day 0 of AZD1222 vaccination. This CDR3 reads CASSPSEGGYNEQFF. CDR3 DNA sequence: TGTGCCAGCAGCCCATCTGAGGGGGGCTACAATGAGCAGTTCTTC.